This section outlines one T cell receptor (beta chain) sequence together with its context. Per the original methods: Amplification from reference gene primers served as the basis for estimated nucleated cell counts. Sequencing used immunoSEQ multiplex PCR; TCRdb keeps in-frame clones, though not all of them. That table furnishes V, J and clone size, whereas the DNA furnished D and trimming. The sample has about 130,000 clones, 60% to 85% seen once; the top ten hold around 20%. This entry is derived from a study of blood T cell repertoires in COVID-19. The overall study: Sites in the United States, Italy and Spain provided acute and convalescent COVID-19 samples. Nucleic acid was either cDNA or gDNA, and it came from T cells, B-cell-depleted T cells, or PBMCs.

CDR3 length: 16 residues. Germline CDR1 SGHRS, CDR2 YFSETQ. After removal of 0 bases from V and 5 bases from J, the junction contained 7 bases not matched to a gene. The chain recombines TRBV5-1 with TRBJ2-3, with 9 bases identical to TRBD2. The sequencing input was peripheral blood. The TCR originated in an elderly man with acute or convalescent COVID-19. The CDR3 nucleotides are TGCGCCAGCAGCTTGGCCGTTAGCGGGGGCCAAGATACGCAGTATTTT. Translation gives CASSLAVSGGQDTQYF.